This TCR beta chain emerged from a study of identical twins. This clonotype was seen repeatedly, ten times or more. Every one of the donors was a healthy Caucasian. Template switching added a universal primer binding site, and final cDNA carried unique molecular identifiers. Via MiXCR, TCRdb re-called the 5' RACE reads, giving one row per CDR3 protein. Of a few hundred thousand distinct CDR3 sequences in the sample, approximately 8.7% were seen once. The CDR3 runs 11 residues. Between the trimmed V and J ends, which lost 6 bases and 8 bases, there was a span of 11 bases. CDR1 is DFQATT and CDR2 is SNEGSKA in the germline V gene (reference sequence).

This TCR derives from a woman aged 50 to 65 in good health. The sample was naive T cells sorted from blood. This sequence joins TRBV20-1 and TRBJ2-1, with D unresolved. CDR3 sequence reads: CSAMFGDEQFF. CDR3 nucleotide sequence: TGCAGTGCGATGTTCGGCGATGAGCAGTTCTTC.